The source of this TCR beta chain is a study of PD-L1 blockade in urothelial cancer. Across the whole study: The median number of T cells present in blood samples was around 150,000.

Only in-frame clones appear in the TCRdb table, and some are missing; sequencing was by immunoSEQ multiplex PCR. The sample consists of about 81,000 clones, more than 85% of them appearing once. Trimming took off 0 bases at V and 7 bases at J, with 15 bases between the two ends. The CDR3 extends over 15 amino acids. Germline assignment: CDR1 GTSNPN and CDR2 SVGIG (reference sequence). The sequence derives from a man aged 60-69 years with urothelial cancer. The gene calls are TRBV30 and TRBJ1-4; weak D call: TRBD1 (5 bases). Specimen: PBMCs, collected around atezolizumab (anti-PD-L1) treatment. CDR3 bases: TGTGCCTGGAGTGTAGGTGTCTCCGGGGGTGAAAAACTGTTTTTT. Translating it yields CAWSVGVSGGEKLFF. Full variable domain (remainder filled in from reference TRBV30 and TRBJ1-4): SQTIHQWPATLVQPVGSPLSLECTVEGTSNPNLYWYRQAAGRGLQLLFYSVGIGQISSEVPQNLSASRPQDRQFILSSKKLLLSDSGFYLCAWSVGVSGGEKLFFGSGTQLSVL.